The clone carrying this T cell receptor (beta chain) was recorded many times. Its target is unknown. The sample belongs to a study of response to subunit inactivated influenza vaccine. Findings and limits, study-wide: Authors proposed each seasonal influenza vaccination draws in few new T cells.

The CDR3 spans 14 residues. The germline V gene has CDR1 SEHNR and CDR2 FQNEAQ (reference sequence). Trimming at V came to 3 bases and at J to 4 bases, leaving 2 bases not matched to a gene. TCRdb fed the RT-PCR reads into MiXCR, producing one record per CDR3 protein. The table lists 450,000 to 600,000 distinct CDR3 sequences, more than 7% of them singletons, with around 13% in the top ten. The receptor was isolated from a man aged 50 to 69 who received an inactivated influenza vaccine. The V and J genes are TRBV7-9 and TRBJ2-3; 9 nucleotides align to TRBD2. The specimen was PBMCs from blood, collected around 25 months after vaccination. CDR3 loop: CASSFGGGADTQYF. The CDR3 DNA reads TGTGCCAGCAGCTTTGGCGGGGGGGCAGATACGCAGTATTTT.